Listed here are 18 T cell receptor beta chains from one sample, sequenced in a study of blood T cell repertoires in COVID-19. Data came from immunoSEQ multiplex PCR; TCRdb stores just in-frame clones and leaves some out. This table holds some 400,000 clones, 75% to 90% found once. The sample consisted of PBMCs or T cells enriched from blood (not recorded which). Every receptor here comes from a man aged 30 to 45 who had recovered from COVID-19.

This chain links TRBV5-4 with TRBJ2-7; 7 bases are shared with TRBD1. This CDR3 contains 13 residues. Trimming at V came to 1 base and at J to 4 bases, leaving 2 bases not matched to a gene. The V gene's germline CDR1 is SGHNT and CDR2 YYREEE (reference sequence). In DNA form, the CDR3 reads TGTGCCAGCAGCTTGAGGGGGCGGTACGAGCAGTACTTC. This codes for CASSLRGRYEQYF.

The chain carries TRBV29-1 and TRBJ2-1; 10 bases map to TRBD1. The CDR3 runs 15 residues. Germline CDR1 is SQVTM and CDR2 is ANQGSEA. CDR3 nucleotides: TGCAGTGTTACACTCCGGGACAGGGGTAACAATGAGCAGTTCTTC. Translation: CSVTLRDRGNNEQFF.

The chain has TRBV5-1 and TRBJ1-2; D not resolved. CDR1 is SGHRS and CDR2 is YFSETQ in the germline V gene. V shed 0 bases and J shed 8 bases, with 11 bases lying between them. The CDR3 runs to 13 residues. Here the CDR3 reads CASSLGTFEGYTF. CDR3 sequence (DNA): TGCGCCAGCAGCTTGGGCACTTTTGAGGGCTACACCTTC.

The chain joins TRBV28 to TRBJ1-1; the D gene is possibly TRBD1 (6 bases). The germline CDR1 and CDR2 sequences are MDHEN and SYDVKM. The CDR3 extends over 14 amino acids. Trimming cost V 3 bases and J 5 bases, with 13 bases left between them. The CDR3 DNA sequence: TGTGCCAGCAGTTTTCCAGGGGCTCGTACTGAAGCTTTCTTT. It is translated as CASSFPGARTEAFF.

The J gene is TRBJ2-3, the V gene TRBV11-2; TRBD2 aligns across 9 bases. The germline CDR1 and CDR2 sequences are SGHAT and FQNNGV. V was clipped by 5 bases and J by 2 bases; unmatched bases: 8. The CDR3 covers 16 residues. The CDR3 DNA sequence: TGTGCCAGCAGCAAGCGACTAGCGGATTACACAGATACGCAGTATTTT. Residues: CASSKRLADYTDTQYF.

This chain connects TRBV3-1 (or the pseudogene TRBV3-2) to TRBJ2-3; 10 bases match TRBD2. V gave up 10 bases and J gave up 3 bases; unmatched junction bases: 4. CDR3 length: 13 amino acids. In germline, CDR1 is LGHDT, CDR2 YNNKEL (reference sequence). The CDR3 DNA follows: TGTGCCACCCGGACTAGCGGAACAGATACGCAGTATTTT. This codes for CATRTSGTDTQYF.

This clone appeared a single time. This chain joins TRBV19 and TRBJ2-2, with D maybe TRBD2 (6 bases). Trimming took off 8 bases at V and 0 bases at J, with 7 bases between the two ends. Germline CDR1 and CDR2: LNHDA and SQIVND (reference sequence). CDR3 length: 13 amino acids. The CDR3 sequence: CASSGANTGELFF. CDR3 sequence (DNA): TGTGCCAGTTCGGGGGCGAACACCGGGGAGCTGTTTTTT. The full variable domain, completed using reference TRBV19 and TRBJ2-2, is DGGITQSPKYLFRKEGQNVTLSCEQNLNHDAMYWYRQDPGQGLRLIYYSQIVNDFQKGDIAEGYSVSREKKESFPLTVTSAQKNPTAFYLCASSGANTGELFFGEGSRLTVL.

The V gene is TRBV4-2, the J gene TRBJ2-7; 11 bases are a match to TRBD2. V trimming: 0 bases; J trimming: 1 base; junction bases outside the gene matches: 8. The CDR3 is 18 amino acids. CDR1 and CDR2 (germline): LGHNA, YNFKEQ. The DNA of the CDR3 is TGTGCCAGCAGCCAAGAACTGTCTAGCGGGAGGCTATCCTACGAGCAGTACTTC. Translating it yields CASSQELSSGRLSYEQYF.

The chain links TRBV28 to TRBJ1-1; possible D gene TRBD1, 6 bases. This CDR3 has 13 amino acids. Germline V gene lookup returns CDR1 MDHEN and CDR2 SYDVKM. Trimming cost V 3 bases and J 7 bases, with 12 bases left between them. The DNA of the CDR3 is TGTGCCAGCAGTTTGGGGGGGCCAATTGAAGCTTTCTTT. It specifies CASSLGGPIEAFF.

Concerning this clone: The sample has other DNA sequences that encode this CDR3 too. The V call is TRBV4-1, the J call TRBJ1-5; D gene unclear. The CDR3 spans 14 residues. V shed 0 bases and J shed 4 bases, with 7 bases lying between them. CDR1 is MGHRA, CDR2 YSYEKL, per germline. This chain's CDR3 is CASSQESVNQPQHF. The CDR3 bases are TGCGCCAGCAGCCAAGAGTCGGTAAATCAGCCCCAGCATTTT.

DNA of the CDR3: TGCGCCAGCAGCCGGACTAGCGGGAGGGAAGAGACCCAGTACTTC. Its protein is CASSRTSGREETQYF. V usage is TRBV5-1 and J usage is TRBJ2-5, with 15 bases aligning to TRBD2. CDR3 size: 15 residues. J lost 3 bases, V lost 4 bases, and 1 base had no gene match. Germline V gene data show CDR1 as SGHRS and CDR2 as YFSETQ.

The chain has TRBV4-1 and TRBJ2-1, with TRBD1 as a possible D gene (5 bases). Looked up from germline, CDR1 is MGHRA and CDR2 is YSYEKL. With 4 bases removed from V and 2 bases from J, the gap between germline ends came to 15 bases. There are 16 residues in the CDR3. The CDR3 nucleotides read TGCGCCAGCAGCCGCCAGGGCGCGGTGACCTACAATGAGCAGTTCTTC. This codes for CASSRQGAVTYNEQFF.

V gene TRBV19 combines with J gene TRBJ2-1; TRBD2 agrees at 9 bases. After removal of 2 bases from V and 11 bases from J, the junction contained 7 bases not matched to a gene. CDR1 is LNHDA and CDR2 is SQIVND in the germline V gene (reference sequence). The CDR3 has 14 residues. In DNA, the CDR3 is TGTGCCAGTAGTATATCTAGCGGGAACGGTAAGCAGTTCTTC. This translates into CASSISSGNGKQFF.

CDR3 DNA sequence: TGTGCCAGCAGTGCCCAGGGGCAGGGACAGCCCCAGCATTTT. It yields the protein CASSAQGQGQPQHF. The chain is built from TRBV2 and TRBJ1-5; maybe TRBD1 (6 bases). The CDR3 is made up of 14 amino acids. From germline, CDR1 is SNHLY and CDR2 FYNNEI. The V and J ends lost 4 bases and 7 bases respectively, with 14 bases between them. The whole variable domain, remainder taken from reference TRBV2 and TRBJ1-5, is EPEVTQTPSHQVTQMGQEVILRCVPISNHLYFYWYRQILGQKVEFLVSFYNNEISEKSEIFDDQFSVERPDGSNFTLKIRSTKLEDSAMYFCASSAQGQGQPQHFGDGTRLSIL.

The chain links TRBV6-5 to TRBJ1-1; 8 nucleotides line up with TRBD1. V gave up 8 bases and J gave up 1 base; unmatched junction bases: 3. CDR3 length: 13 amino acids. The germline CDR1 and CDR2 sequences are MNHEY and SVGAGI. The CDR3 bases are TGTGCCAGCCTGACAGGGGAGAACACTGAAGCTTTCTTT. Translating it yields CASLTGENTEAFF.

This chain connects TRBV25-1 to TRBJ2-5; D ambiguous. The CDR3 consists of 12 residues. The V and J ends lost 4 bases and 4 bases respectively, with 7 bases between them. The germline V gene encodes CDR1 MGHDK and CDR2 SYGVNS. CDR3 in amino acids: CASSVPGETQYF. CDR3 coding DNA: TGTGCCAGCAGTGTACCGGGAGAGACCCAGTACTTC.

V gene TRBV21-1 combines with J gene TRBJ2-3; the D call of TRBD1 is as the table states it, not checked on the DNA. TRBV21-1 is a pseudogene segment. The CDR3 consists of 18 residues. CDR3 bases: TGTGCCAGCAGCACCAACCTCGAGACCGGGACAAGGGAAGGTACGCAGTATTTT. As protein: CASSTNLETGTREGTQYF.

The chain uses TRBV28 and TRBJ1-1, with D perhaps matching TRBD1 (6 bases). V shed 8 bases and J shed 3 bases, with 13 bases lying between them. Germline V lookup: CDR1 MDHEN, CDR2 SYDVKM. The CDR3 extends over 13 amino acids. The CDR3 bases are TGTGCCAGCCTATACGGACAGCACACTGAAGCTTTCTTT. Translation: CASLYGQHTEAFF.